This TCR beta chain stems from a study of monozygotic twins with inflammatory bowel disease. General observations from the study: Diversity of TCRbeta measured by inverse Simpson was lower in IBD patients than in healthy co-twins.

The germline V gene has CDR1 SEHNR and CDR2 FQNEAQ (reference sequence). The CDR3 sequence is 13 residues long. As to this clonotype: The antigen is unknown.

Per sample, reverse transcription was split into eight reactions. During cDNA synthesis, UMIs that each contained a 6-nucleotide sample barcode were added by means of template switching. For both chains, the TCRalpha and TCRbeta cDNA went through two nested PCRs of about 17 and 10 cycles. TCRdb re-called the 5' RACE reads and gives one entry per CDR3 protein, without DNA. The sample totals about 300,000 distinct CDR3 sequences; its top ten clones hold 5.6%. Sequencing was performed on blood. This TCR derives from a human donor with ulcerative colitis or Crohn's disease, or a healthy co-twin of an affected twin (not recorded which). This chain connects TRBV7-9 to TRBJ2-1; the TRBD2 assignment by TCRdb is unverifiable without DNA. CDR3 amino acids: CASSPTSLSEQFF.